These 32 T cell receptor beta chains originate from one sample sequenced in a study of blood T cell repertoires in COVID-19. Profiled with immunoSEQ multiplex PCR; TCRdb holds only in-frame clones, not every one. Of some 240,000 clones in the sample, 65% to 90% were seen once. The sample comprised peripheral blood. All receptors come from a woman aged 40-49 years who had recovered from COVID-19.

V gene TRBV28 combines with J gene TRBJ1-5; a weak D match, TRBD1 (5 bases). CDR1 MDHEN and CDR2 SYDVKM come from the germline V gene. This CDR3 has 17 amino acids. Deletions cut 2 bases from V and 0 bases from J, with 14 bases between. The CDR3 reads CASSLDSSINSNQPQHF. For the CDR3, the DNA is TGTGCCAGCAGTTTAGACAGTTCCATTAATAGCAATCAGCCCCAGCATTTT.

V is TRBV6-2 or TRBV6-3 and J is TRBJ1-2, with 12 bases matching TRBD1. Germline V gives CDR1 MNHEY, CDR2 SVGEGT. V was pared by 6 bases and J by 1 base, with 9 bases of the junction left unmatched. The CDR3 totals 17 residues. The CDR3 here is CASRPLGQGAFNYGYTF. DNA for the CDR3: TGTGCCAGCAGACCTCTGGGACAGGGGGCCTTTAACTATGGCTACACCTTC.

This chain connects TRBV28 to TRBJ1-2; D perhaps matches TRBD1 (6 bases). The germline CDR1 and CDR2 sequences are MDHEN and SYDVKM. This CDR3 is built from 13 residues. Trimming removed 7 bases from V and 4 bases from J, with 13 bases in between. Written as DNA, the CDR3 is TGTGCCAGCACCCTCGACAGGAGCTATGGCTACACCTTC. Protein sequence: CASTLDRSYGYTF.

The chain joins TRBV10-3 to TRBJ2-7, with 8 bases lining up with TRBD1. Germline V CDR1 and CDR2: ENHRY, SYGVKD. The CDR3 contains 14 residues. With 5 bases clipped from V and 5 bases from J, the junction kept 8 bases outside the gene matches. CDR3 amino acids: CAISNGQGEDEQYF. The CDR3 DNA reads TGTGCCATCAGTAACGGACAGGGTGAGGACGAGCAGTACTTC.

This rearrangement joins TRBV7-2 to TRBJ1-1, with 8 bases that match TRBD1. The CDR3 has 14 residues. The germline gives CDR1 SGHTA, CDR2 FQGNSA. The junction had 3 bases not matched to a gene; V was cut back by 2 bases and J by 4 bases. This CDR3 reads CASSLPRGLTEAFF. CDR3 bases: TGTGCCAGCAGCTTACCCAGGGGGCTCACTGAAGCTTTCTTT.

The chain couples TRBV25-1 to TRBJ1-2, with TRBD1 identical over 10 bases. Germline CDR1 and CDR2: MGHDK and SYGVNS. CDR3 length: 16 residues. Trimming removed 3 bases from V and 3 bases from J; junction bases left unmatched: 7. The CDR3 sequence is CASSDGRTGGYYGYTF. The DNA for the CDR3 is TGTGCCAGCAGTGACGGACGGACAGGGGGTTACTATGGCTACACCTTC.

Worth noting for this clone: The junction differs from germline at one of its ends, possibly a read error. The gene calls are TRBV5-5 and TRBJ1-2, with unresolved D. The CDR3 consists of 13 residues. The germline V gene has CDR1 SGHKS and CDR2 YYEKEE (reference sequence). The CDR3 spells CASSSRAGDGVSF. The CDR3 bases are TGTGCCAGCAGCTCACGGGCGGGCGACGGGGTCTCCTTC.

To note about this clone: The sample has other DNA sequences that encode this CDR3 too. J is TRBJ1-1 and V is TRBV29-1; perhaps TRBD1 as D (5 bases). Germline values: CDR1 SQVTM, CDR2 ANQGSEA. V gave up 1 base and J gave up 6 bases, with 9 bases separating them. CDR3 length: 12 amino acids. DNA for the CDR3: TGCAGCGTTGAAGCGTCGGGGGCTGAAGCTTTCTTT. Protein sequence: CSVEASGAEAFF.

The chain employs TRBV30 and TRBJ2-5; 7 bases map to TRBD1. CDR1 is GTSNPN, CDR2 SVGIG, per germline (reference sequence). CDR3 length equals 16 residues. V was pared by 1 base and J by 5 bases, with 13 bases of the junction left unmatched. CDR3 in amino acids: CAWSGSTGLKGETQYF. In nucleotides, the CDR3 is TGTGCCTGGAGTGGGTCGACAGGGTTAAAGGGGGAGACCCAGTACTTC.

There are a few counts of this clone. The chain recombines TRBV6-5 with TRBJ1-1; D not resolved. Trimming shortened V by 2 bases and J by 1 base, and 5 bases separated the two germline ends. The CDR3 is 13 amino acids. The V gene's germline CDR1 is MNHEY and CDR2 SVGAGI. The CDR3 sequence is CASSYRRNTEAFF. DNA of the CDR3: TGTGCCAGCAGTTACCGCAGGAACACTGAAGCTTTCTTT.

This CDR3 is CASSFPQGGEQYF. DNA of the CDR3: TGTGCCAGCAGCTTTCCTCAGGGTGGCGAGCAGTACTTC. The rearrangement joins TRBV7-9 to TRBJ2-7, with D perhaps TRBD1 (5 bases). Germline CDR1 SEHNR, CDR2 FQNEAQ (reference sequence). Trimming cost V 3 bases and J 6 bases, with 12 bases left between them. CDR3 length equals 13 residues. The complete variable domain, with remaining parts taken from reference TRBV7-9 and TRBJ2-7, reads DTGVSQNPRHKITKRGQNVTFRCDPISEHNRLYWYRQTLGQGPEFLTYFQNEAQLEKSRLLSDRFSAERPKGSFSTLEIQRTEQGDSAMYLCASSFPQGGEQYFGPGTRLTVT.

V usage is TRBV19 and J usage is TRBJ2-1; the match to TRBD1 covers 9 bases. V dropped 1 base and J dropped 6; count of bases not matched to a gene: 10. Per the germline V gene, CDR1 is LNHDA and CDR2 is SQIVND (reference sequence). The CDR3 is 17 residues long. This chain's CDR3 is CASSIGERGQGINEQFF. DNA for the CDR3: TGTGCCAGTAGTATAGGGGAACGAGGACAGGGGATCAATGAGCAGTTCTTC.

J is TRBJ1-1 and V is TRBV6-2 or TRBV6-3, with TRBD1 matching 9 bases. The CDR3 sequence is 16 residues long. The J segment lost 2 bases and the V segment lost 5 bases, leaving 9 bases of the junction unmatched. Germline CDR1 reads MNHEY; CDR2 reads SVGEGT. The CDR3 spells CASSDQLGQGNTEAFF. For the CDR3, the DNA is TGTGCCAGCAGTGACCAGCTGGGACAGGGTAACACTGAAGCTTTCTTT.

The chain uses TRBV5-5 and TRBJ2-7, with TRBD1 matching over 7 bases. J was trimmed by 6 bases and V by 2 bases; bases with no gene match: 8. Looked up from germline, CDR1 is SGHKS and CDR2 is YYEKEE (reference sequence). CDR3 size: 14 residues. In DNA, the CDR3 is TGTGCCAGCAGCTTCGGGACAGAAGGTGGCGAGCAGTACTTC. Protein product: CASSFGTEGGEQYF. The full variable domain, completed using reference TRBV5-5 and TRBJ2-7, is DAGVTQSPTHLIKTRGQQVTLRCSPISGHKSVSWYQQVLGQGPQFIFQYYEKEERGRGNFPDRFSARQFPNYSSELNVNALLLGDSALYLCASSFGTEGGEQYFGPGTRLTVT.

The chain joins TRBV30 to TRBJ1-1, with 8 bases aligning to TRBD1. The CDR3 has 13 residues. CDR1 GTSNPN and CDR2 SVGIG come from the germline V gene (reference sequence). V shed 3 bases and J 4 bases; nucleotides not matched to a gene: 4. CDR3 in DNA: TGTGCCTGGAGCCATACAGGGGGCACTGAAGCTTTCTTT. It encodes CAWSHTGGTEAFF.

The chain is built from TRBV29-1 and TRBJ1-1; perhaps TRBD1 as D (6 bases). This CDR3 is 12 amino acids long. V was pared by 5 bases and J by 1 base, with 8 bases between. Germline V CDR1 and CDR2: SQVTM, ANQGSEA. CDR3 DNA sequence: TGCAGCGTTTCACAGGGGAACACTGAAGCTTTCTTT. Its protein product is CSVSQGNTEAFF.

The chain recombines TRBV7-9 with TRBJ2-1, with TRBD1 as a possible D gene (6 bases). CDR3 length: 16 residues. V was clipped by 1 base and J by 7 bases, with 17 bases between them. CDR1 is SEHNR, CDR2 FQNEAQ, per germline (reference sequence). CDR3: CASSLGDTQTRNEQFF. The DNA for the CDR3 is TGTGCCAGCAGCTTAGGGGACACCCAGACAAGGAATGAGCAGTTCTTC. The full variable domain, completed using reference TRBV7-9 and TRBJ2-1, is DTGVSQNPRHKITKRGQNVTFRCDPISEHNRLYWYRQTLGQGPEFLTYFQNEAQLEKSRLLSDRFSAERPKGSFSTLEIQRTEQGDSAMYLCASSLGDTQTRNEQFFGPGTRLTVL.

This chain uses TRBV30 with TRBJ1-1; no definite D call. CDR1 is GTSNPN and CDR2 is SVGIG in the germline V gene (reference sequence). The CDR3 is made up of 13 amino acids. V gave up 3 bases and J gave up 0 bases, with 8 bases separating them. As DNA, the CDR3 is TGTGCCTGGAGCCCGTCGTTGAACACTGAAGCTTTCTTT. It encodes CAWSPSLNTEAFF.

DNA of the CDR3: TGTGCTAGTGGTCTCGGACAGGCATCTAGCACAGATACGCAGTATTTT. It is translated as CASGLGQASSTDTQYF. The V gene is TRBV12-5, the J gene TRBJ2-3, with 7 bases matching TRBD1. V dropped 5 bases and J dropped 0; count of bases not matched to a gene: 8. The CDR3 contains 16 residues. CDR1 is LGHNT, CDR2 FRNRAP, per germline.

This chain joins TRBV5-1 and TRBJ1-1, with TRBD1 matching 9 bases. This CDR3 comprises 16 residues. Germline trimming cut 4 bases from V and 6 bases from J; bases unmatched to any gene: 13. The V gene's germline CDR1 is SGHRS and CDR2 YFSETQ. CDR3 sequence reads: CASSAGQGKSFAEAFF. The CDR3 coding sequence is TGCGCCAGCAGCGCGGGACAGGGAAAATCCTTCGCTGAAGCTTTCTTT. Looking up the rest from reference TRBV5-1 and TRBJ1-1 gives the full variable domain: KAGVTQTPRYLIKTRGQQVTLSCSPISGHRSVSWYQQTPGQGLQFLFEYFSETQRNKGNFPGRFSGRQFSNSRSEMNVSTLELGDSALYLCASSAGQGKSFAEAFFGQGTRLTVV.

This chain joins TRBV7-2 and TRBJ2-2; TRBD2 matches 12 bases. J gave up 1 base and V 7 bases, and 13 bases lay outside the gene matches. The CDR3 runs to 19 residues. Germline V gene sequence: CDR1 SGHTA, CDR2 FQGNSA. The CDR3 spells CASNLYTSGGSLNTGELFF. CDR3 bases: TGTGCCAGCAACCTTTATACTAGCGGGGGGTCACTGAACACCGGGGAGCTGTTTTTT.

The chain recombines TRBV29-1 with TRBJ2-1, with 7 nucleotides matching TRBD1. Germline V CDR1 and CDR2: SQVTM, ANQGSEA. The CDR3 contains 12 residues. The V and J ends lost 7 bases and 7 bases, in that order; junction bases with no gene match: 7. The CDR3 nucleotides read TGCAGCGCTCGGACAGGAACAAATGAGCAGTTCTTC. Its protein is CSARTGTNEQFF.

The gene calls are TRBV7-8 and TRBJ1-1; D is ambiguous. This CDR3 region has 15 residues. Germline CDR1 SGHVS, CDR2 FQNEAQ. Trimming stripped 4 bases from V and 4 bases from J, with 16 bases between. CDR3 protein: CASSSQTAVGTEAFF. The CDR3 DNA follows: TGTGCCAGCAGCTCCCAGACGGCGGTGGGCACTGAAGCTTTCTTT.

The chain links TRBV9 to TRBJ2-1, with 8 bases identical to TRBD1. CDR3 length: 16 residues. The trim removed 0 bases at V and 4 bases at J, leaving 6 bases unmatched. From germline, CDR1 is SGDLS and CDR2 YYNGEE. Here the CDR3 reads CASSVVPGGMYNEQFF. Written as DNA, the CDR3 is TGTGCCAGCAGCGTAGTTCCAGGGGGCATGTACAATGAGCAGTTCTTC. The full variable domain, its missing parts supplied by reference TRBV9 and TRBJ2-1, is DSGVTQTPKHLITATGQRVTLRCSPRSGDLSVYWYQQSLDQGLQFLIQYYNGEERAKGNILERFSAQQFPDLHSELNLSSLELGDSALYFCASSVVPGGMYNEQFFGPGTRLTVL.

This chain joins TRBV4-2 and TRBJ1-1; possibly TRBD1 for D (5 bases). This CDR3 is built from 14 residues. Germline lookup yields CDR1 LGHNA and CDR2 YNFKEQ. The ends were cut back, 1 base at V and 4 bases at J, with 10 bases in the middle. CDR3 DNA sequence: TGTGCCAGCAGCCAAGGGGGGGGTGTCACTGAAGCTTTCTTT. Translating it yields CASSQGGGVTEAFF.

The CDR3 is CASRAGTGPNYGYTF. Here the CDR3 DNA reads TGTGCCAGCAGAGCCGGGACAGGCCCTAACTATGGCTACACCTTC. The chain is built from TRBV2 and TRBJ1-2, with 8 bases aligning to TRBD1. CDR1 and CDR2 (germline): SNHLY, FYNNEI. Losses at the gene ends were 6 bases for V and 0 bases for J; bases not matched to a gene: 6. The CDR3 has 15 amino acids.

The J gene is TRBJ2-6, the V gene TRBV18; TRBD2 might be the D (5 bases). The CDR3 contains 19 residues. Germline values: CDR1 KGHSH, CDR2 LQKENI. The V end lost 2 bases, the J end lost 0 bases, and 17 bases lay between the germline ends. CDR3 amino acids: CASSPLASGGGSGANVLTF. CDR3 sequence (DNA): TGTGCCAGCTCACCATTAGCGTCAGGAGGAGGCTCTGGGGCCAACGTCCTGACTTTC.

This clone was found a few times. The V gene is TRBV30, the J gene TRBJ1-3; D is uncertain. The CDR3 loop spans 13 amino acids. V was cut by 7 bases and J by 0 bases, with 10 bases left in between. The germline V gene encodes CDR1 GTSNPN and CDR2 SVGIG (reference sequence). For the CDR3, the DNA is TGTGCCTTCGGAGGGAGCTCTGGAAACACCATATATTTT. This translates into CAFGGSSGNTIYF. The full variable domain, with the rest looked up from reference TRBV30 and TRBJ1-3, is SQTIHQWPATLVQPVGSPLSLECTVEGTSNPNLYWYRQAAGRGLQLLFYSVGIGQISSEVPQNLSASRPQDRQFILSSKKLLLSDSGFYLCAFGGSSGNTIYFGEGSWLTVV.

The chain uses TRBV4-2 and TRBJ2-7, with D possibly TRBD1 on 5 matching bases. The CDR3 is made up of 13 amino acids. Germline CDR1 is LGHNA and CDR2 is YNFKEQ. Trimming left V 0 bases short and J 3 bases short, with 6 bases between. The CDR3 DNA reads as TGTGCCAGCAGCCAAGAGGGGCACTACGAGCAGTACTTC. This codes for CASSQEGHYEQYF.

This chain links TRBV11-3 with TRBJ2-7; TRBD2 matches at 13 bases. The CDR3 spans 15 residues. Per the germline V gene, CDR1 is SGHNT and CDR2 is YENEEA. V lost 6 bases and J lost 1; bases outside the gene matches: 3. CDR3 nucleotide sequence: TGTGCCAGCAGACGGACTAGCGGGGGATCCTACGAGCAGTACTTC. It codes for CASRRTSGGSYEQYF. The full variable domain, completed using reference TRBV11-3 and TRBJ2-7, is EAGVVQSPRYKIIEKKQPVAFWCNPISGHNTLYWYLQNLGQGPELLIRYENEEAVDDSQLPKDRFSAERLKGVDSTLKIQPAELGDSAVYLCASRRTSGGSYEQYFGPGTRLTVT.

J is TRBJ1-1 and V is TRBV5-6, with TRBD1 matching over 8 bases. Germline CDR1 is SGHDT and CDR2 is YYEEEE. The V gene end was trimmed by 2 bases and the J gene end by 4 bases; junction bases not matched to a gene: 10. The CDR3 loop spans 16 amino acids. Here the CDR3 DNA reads TGTGCCAGCAGCTTACTGACAGGGGTGCTGTCCACTGAAGCTTTCTTT. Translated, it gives CASSLLTGVLSTEAFF. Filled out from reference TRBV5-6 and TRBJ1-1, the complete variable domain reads DAGVTQSPTHLIKTRGQQVTLRCSPKSGHDTVSWYQQALGQGPQFIFQYYEEEERQRGNFPDRFSGHQFPNYSSELNVNALLLGDSALYLCASSLLTGVLSTEAFFGQGTRLTVV.

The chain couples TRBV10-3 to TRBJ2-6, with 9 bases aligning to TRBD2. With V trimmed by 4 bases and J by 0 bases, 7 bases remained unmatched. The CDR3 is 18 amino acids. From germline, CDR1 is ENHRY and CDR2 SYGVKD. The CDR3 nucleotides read TGTGCCATCAGTGCTTTAGGCGGGGGGGCCTCTGGGGCCAACGTCCTGACTTTC. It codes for CAISALGGGASGANVLTF.